This T cell receptor (beta chain) was obtained from a study of T cell repertoires in cytomegalovirus infection. This clonotype was seen more than once but under ten times. Its specificity is unknown. Each CDR3 protein gets one entry after TCRdb re-called the reads with MiXCR. The sample records 650,000 to 900,000 distinct CDR3 sequences, 29% being singletons. CDR3 length: 15 amino acids. From germline, CDR1 is LGHNA and CDR2 YSLEER. The trim removed 1 base at V and 4 bases at J, leaving 6 bases unmatched. The sequences come from cultured CD8+ T cells from PBMCs, collected from culture after CMV antigen stimulation. This chain uses TRBV4-3 with TRBJ2-5; 7 positions match TRBD2. This receptor was identified in a human donor in good health (CMV status not recorded). Some clones in this sample may be carry-over from other donors' samples. The CDR3 is CASSQAPLAGETQYF. The CDR3 nucleotides read TGCGCCAGCAGCCAAGCTCCCTTAGCGGGAGAGACCCAGTACTTC.